The 20 T cell receptor beta chains listed next were all sequenced from one sample in a study of human T cells and chemical hapten exposure. Unique molecular identifiers were linked by the library to individual cDNA molecules. TCRdb independently ran MiXCR on the reads; one entry per CDR3 protein. Here the sample spans about 120,000 distinct CDR3 sequences, more than 8.5% being singletons. The study extracted total RNA from unfractionated whole blood. Sequencing was carried out using whole blood. Receptors originate from a human donor in good health. Some clones in this sample may be carry-over from other donors' samples.

This chain joins TRBV29-1 and TRBJ2-3, with D perhaps matching TRBD2 (6 bases). The CDR3 sequence is 16 residues long. Trimming left V 2 bases short and J 4 bases short, with 19 bases between. Germline V lookup: CDR1 SQVTM, CDR2 ANQGSEA. CDR3 nucleotides: TGCAGCGTTGAACCCTGGGGGGACCTGCAGGCAGATACGCAGTATTTT. It codes for CSVEPWGDLQADTQYF.

This clonotype was detected only a few times. This chain's CDR3 is CASSPGGANSPLHF. DNA of the CDR3: TGTGCCAGCAGCCCAGGTGGGGCTAATTCACCCCTCCACTTT. This chain uses TRBV14 with TRBJ1-6, with a tentative D call TRBD1 (5 bases). The CDR3 length is 14 residues. Germline CDR1 reads SGHDN; CDR2 reads FVKESK. V was shortened by 4 bases and J by 6 bases, with 10 bases between the two germline ends.

The rearrangement joins TRBV6-5 to TRBJ2-7, with 7 bases lining up with TRBD1. From germline, CDR1 is MNHEY and CDR2 SVGAGI. The CDR3 extends over 14 amino acids. With V trimmed by 6 bases and J by 0 bases, 5 bases remained unmatched. In DNA form, the CDR3 reads TGTGCCAGCAGCTGGGGACAGTCCTCCTACGAGCAGTACTTC. It is translated as CASSWGQSSYEQYF.

This clonotype was seen repeatedly, ten times or more. The rearrangement links TRBV6-5 to TRBJ2-7; 9 bases are shared with TRBD2. The V gene's germline CDR1 is MNHEY and CDR2 SVGAGI. This CDR3 contains 15 residues. J gave up 5 bases and V 2 bases, and 7 bases lay outside the gene matches. The CDR3 region has the DNA TGTGCCAGCAGTTACGGCCTAGCGGGAACGGACGAGCAGTACTTC. It yields the protein CASSYGLAGTDEQYF.

This clonotype was observed a handful of times. The J gene is TRBJ2-1, the V gene TRBV20-1; no clear D gene. In germline, CDR1 is DFQATT, CDR2 SNEGSKA (reference sequence). V was cut by 3 bases and J by 0 bases, with 9 bases left in between. The CDR3 has 14 amino acids. CDR3 residues: CSASHRSSYNEQFF. CDR3 sequence (DNA): TGCAGTGCTAGCCACCGATCCTCCTACAATGAGCAGTTCTTC.

This clonotype was recorded at least ten times. V is TRBV7-8 and J is TRBJ2-3; the D gene is possibly TRBD2 (5 bases). Germline loops: CDR1 SGHVS, CDR2 FQNEAQ. The length of the CDR3 is 15 residues. V was pared by 2 bases and J by 10 bases, with 19 bases between. CDR3 nucleotide sequence: TGTGCCAGCAGCTTAAGGAGTGACCGGGATCCTTCGCAGTATTTT. As protein: CASSLRSDRDPSQYF.

This clonotype was seen a few times. This chain uses TRBV6-2 or TRBV6-3 with TRBJ2-1, with D tentatively TRBD2 (5 bases). There are 13 residues in the CDR3. Germline lookup yields CDR1 MNHEY and CDR2 SVGEGT. Trimming stripped 7 bases from V and 6 bases from J, with 13 bases between. CDR3 coding DNA: TGTGCCAGCATAGAGGGAGCCTCCAATGAGCAGTTCTTC. Amino acid sequence: CASIEGASNEQFF.

This clonotype occurred a few times. The chain uses TRBV6-5 and TRBJ1-6, with 9 nucleotides matching TRBD1. After removal of 2 bases from V and 10 bases from J, the junction contained 3 bases not matched to a gene. The CDR3 covers 14 residues. Per germline, CDR1 MNHEY and CDR2 SVGAGI. The CDR3: CASSYGDRDSPLHF. CDR3 in DNA: TGTGCCAGCAGTTACGGGGACAGGGACTCACCCCTCCACTTT.

This clonotype was recorded at least ten times. V usage is TRBV4-1 and J usage is TRBJ1-1, with 8 bases aligning to TRBD1. CDR1 and CDR2 (germline): MGHRA, YSYEKL. V lost 5 bases, J lost 1 base, and 6 bases stayed unmatched. CDR3 length: 15 residues. CDR3 sequence: CASSAIGTGNTEAFF. For the CDR3, the DNA is TGCGCCAGCAGCGCGATAGGGACAGGGAACACTGAAGCTTTCTTT.

The chain uses TRBV20-1 and TRBJ2-7; 7 bases map to TRBD1. The CDR3 loop spans 12 amino acids. Per germline, CDR1 DFQATT and CDR2 SNEGSKA (reference sequence). Trimming took 7 bases from V and 2 from J; bases not matched to a gene: 5. This chain's CDR3 is CSVPDRTYEQYF. The CDR3 DNA sequence: TGCAGTGTCCCGGACAGGACCTACGAGCAGTACTTC.

The chain recombines TRBV6-2 or TRBV6-3 with TRBJ2-7, with 9 bases lining up with TRBD1. The germline V gene has CDR1 MNHEY and CDR2 SVGEGT. Trimming at V came to 6 bases and at J to 6 bases, leaving 12 bases not matched to a gene. There are 15 residues in the CDR3. The CDR3 protein is CASRGLTGGRSEQYF. In nucleotides, the CDR3 is TGTGCCAGCAGAGGGCTGACAGGGGGTCGATCCGAGCAGTACTTC.

This chain links TRBV2 with TRBJ2-3; D unresolved. The V gene's germline CDR1 is SNHLY and CDR2 FYNNEI. The CDR3 runs 12 residues. The V and J ends lost 6 bases and 3 bases respectively, with 7 bases between them. This chain's CDR3 is CASRRVTDTQYF. As DNA, the CDR3 is TGTGCCAGCAGACGTGTAACAGATACGCAGTATTTT.

V is TRBV2 and J is TRBJ2-7; 10 bases agree with TRBD2. Germline V lookup: CDR1 SNHLY, CDR2 FYNNEI. The V segment lost 4 bases and the J segment 4 bases; nucleotides outside the gene matches: 7. This CDR3 comprises 15 residues. CDR3 residues: CASSVWPSGSYEQYF. The CDR3 region has the DNA TGTGCCAGCAGTGTGTGGCCTAGCGGGAGTTACGAGCAGTACTTC.

The J gene is TRBJ2-1, the V gene TRBV6-2 or TRBV6-3, with TRBD1 matching over 9 bases. Germline lookup yields CDR1 MNHEY and CDR2 SVGEGT. V was pared by 4 bases and J by 5 bases, with 6 bases of the junction left unmatched. The CDR3 covers 15 residues. CDR3 in DNA: TGTGCCAGCAGTTCCCGACAGGGGGGAAACAATGAGCAGTTCTTC. This translates into CASSSRQGGNNEQFF.

This clonotype has a handful of counts. J is TRBJ2-1 and V is TRBV12-3 or TRBV12-4; 9 bases are shared with TRBD1. The CDR3 is made up of 16 amino acids. V was clipped by 6 bases and J by 2 bases; unmatched bases: 8. The CDR3 DNA reads as TGTGCCAGCAGATTCTCGGGACAGGGAACCTACAATGAGCAGTTCTTC. As protein: CASRFSGQGTYNEQFF.

This clonotype turned up a few times. V and J are TRBV11-2 and TRBJ2-1, with 9 positions matching TRBD2. V lost 1 base and J lost 9; bases outside the gene matches: 4. The CDR3 contains 14 residues. The germline CDR1 and CDR2 sequences are SGHAT and FQNNGV. The CDR3 reads CASSLGRGGIEQFF. Written as DNA, the CDR3 is TGTGCCAGCAGCTTAGGGCGGGGGGGAATTGAGCAGTTCTTC.

The table lists this clonotype with many counts. V usage is TRBV7-9 and J usage is TRBJ2-3, with D possibly called TRBD1 or TRBD2 (7 bases each). CDR1 is SEHNR and CDR2 is FQNEAQ in the germline V gene (reference sequence). The CDR3 is made up of 16 amino acids. V was clipped by 4 bases and J by 4 bases, with 18 bases between them. The chain's CDR3 is CASSSSTGRGPDTQYF. In DNA, the CDR3 is TGTGCCAGCAGCTCTTCCACAGGGAGGGGGCCAGATACGCAGTATTTT.

This chain uses TRBV2 with TRBJ2-1; the D gene is possibly TRBD1 (5 bases). The V gene's germline CDR1 is SNHLY and CDR2 FYNNEI. The CDR3 contains 14 residues. Between the trimmed V and J ends, which lost 2 bases and 8 bases, there was a span of 13 bases. The DNA of the CDR3 is TGTGCCAGCAGTGAAACAGGCTACCGCGATGAGCAGTTCTTC. This sequence encodes CASSETGYRDEQFF.

This clonotype was observed many times. This sequence joins TRBV20-1 and TRBJ1-1, with D unclear. Germline V CDR1 and CDR2: DFQATT, SNEGSKA (reference sequence). The V and J ends lost 1 base and 0 bases respectively, with 21 bases between them. The CDR3 has 18 amino acids. Here the CDR3 DNA reads TGCAGTGCTAGAGCGGGGTCCCCTGTAGAATTGATGAACACTGAAGCTTTCTTT. Encoded protein: CSARAGSPVELMNTEAFF.

This clonotype was counted ten times or more. For the CDR3, the DNA is TGTGCCAGCAGTGAAGCGGGACAGGGGGCCAATGAGCAGTTCTTC. It encodes CASSEAGQGANEQFF. This sequence joins TRBV6-1 and TRBJ2-1; 12 positions agree with TRBD1. V gave up 0 bases and J gave up 6 bases; unmatched junction bases: 0. The germline V gene has CDR1 MNHNS and CDR2 SASEGT. The CDR3 consists of 15 residues.